These T cell receptor beta chains were read from a single sample in a study of T cell repertoires in cytomegalovirus infection. Using its own MiXCR run on the reads, TCRdb lists one record per CDR3 protein. The data contain 110,000 or so distinct CDR3 sequences, 30% of them singletons. For these receptors, no antigen is known. This specimen consisted of CD8+ T cells from cultured PBMCs, obtained from culture after CMV antigen stimulation. The receptors were gathered from a human donor in good health (CMV status not recorded). Some clones in this sample may be carry-over from other donors' samples. The CDR3 runs from the conserved cysteine through the conserved F or W. D genes are given only for firm matches. Where a row states a size, it is once, few, many or the class of an expanded clone; other rows omit it.

D	V	J	size	DNA	CDR3
.	TRBV20-1	TRBJ1-1	few	TGCAGTGCTAGAAGTGGACCCAGTCCCACTGAAGCTTTCTTT	CSARSGPSPTEAFF
TRBD1	TRBV11-2	TRBJ2-7	.	TGTGCCAGCAGCATCCCGGGACAGGGCTCCTACGAGCAGTACTTC	CASSIPGQGSYEQYF
TRBD2	TRBV9	TRBJ2-3	once	TGTGCCAGTAGCGGTGGGGGGGCAGATACGCAGTATTTT	CASSGGGADTQYF
TRBD1	TRBV15	TRBJ2-7	.	TGTGCCACCAGCAGAGGGGGGACAGGCGAGCAGTACTTC	CATSRGGTGEQYF
.	TRBV7-4	TRBJ2-1	once	TGTGCCAGCAGCTTCCCCGAGACACCCTGGGGTGAGCAGTTCTTC	CASSFPETPWGEQFF
.	TRBV7-9	TRBJ2-1	.	TGTGCCAGCAACTTAGAAAGGGTGGCGGGGTTGGGCAATGAGCAGTTCTTC	CASNLERVAGLGNEQFF
.	TRBV15	TRBJ2-6	many	TGTGCCACCAGCAGAGATCAGGACGGAGGGACCTCTGGGGCCAACGTCCTGACTTTC	CATSRDQDGGTSGANVLTF
.	TRBV7-9	TRBJ1-1	.	TGTGCCAGCAGCCGGACCGACTCCGGCACTGAAGCTTTCTTT	CASSRTDSGTEAFF
.	TRBV10-3	TRBJ1-2	.	TGTGCCATCAGTGAGAATGGTGGAAGCGGCTACACCTTC	CAISENGGSGYTF
TRBD2	TRBV6-1	TRBJ2-1	.	TGTGCCAGCAGCCCAGGACTAGCGGGAAGCTACAATGAGCAGTTCTTC	CASSPGLAGSYNEQFF
.	TRBV28	TRBJ2-3	.	TGTGCCAGCAGTTTTACGGCTCATACGCAGTATTTT	CASSFTAHTQYF
TRBD1	TRBV7-9	TRBJ2-5	.	TGTGCCAGCAGCTTCCCGGGACAGAAACAAGAGACCCAGTACTTC	CASSFPGQKQETQYF
TRBD2	TRBV7-2	TRBJ2-5	.	TGTGCCAGCAGCCTATCGAGGCTAACACTAGCGGAGACTCAAGAGACCCAGTACTTC	CASSLSRLTLAETQETQYF
TRBD2	TRBV15	TRBJ2-1	.	TGTGCCACCAGCAGAGGCCATTTAGCGGGGGATAGCTCCTACAATGAGCAGTTCTTC	CATSRGHLAGDSSYNEQFF
.	TRBV6-2/TRBV6-3	TRBJ2-5	.	TGTGCCAGCAGTTACCTAGCTTCCCAAGAGACCCAGTACTTC	CASSYLASQETQYF
.	TRBV7-2	TRBJ1-1	many	TGTGCCAGCAGCGAGATCGACAAGAACACTGAAGCTTTCTTT	CASSEIDKNTEAFF
.	TRBV19	TRBJ1-1	few	TGTGCCGCCCGAGGCGAGGATTCTGAAGCTTTCTTT	CAARGEDSEAFF
TRBD2	TRBV27	TRBJ2-2	few	TGTGCCAGCAGTTTATTTGTGACAGCAAGCGGGGGGGCCCTGAACACCGGGGAGCTGTTTTTT	CASSLFVTASGGALNTGELFF
.	TRBV7-6	TRBJ1-1	many	TGTGCCAGCAGGCGGACAGTTAACACTGAAGCTTTCTTT	CASRRTVNTEAFF
.	TRBV12-3/TRBV12-4	TRBJ2-2	few	TGTGCCAGTAGGGCACTTCTGAACACCGGGGAGCTGTTTTTT	CASRALLNTGELFF
TRBD2	TRBV6-5	TRBJ2-1	few	TGTGCCAGCAGTCGACCTAGCGGGGGGACCCCAGCAAGCTACAATGAGCAGTTCTTC	CASSRPSGGTPASYNEQFF
.	TRBV15	TRBJ1-1	many	TGTGCCACCAGCAGAGACCGCGCTCCCAACACTGAAGCTTTCTTT	CATSRDRAPNTEAFF
TRBD1	TRBV7-9	TRBJ1-6	.	TGTGCCAGCAGCGCAACCTACAGGGGGCAGGGCACCCTCCACTTT	CASSATYRGQGTLHF
.	TRBV7-9	TRBJ2-5	many	TGTGCCAGCACCCCGGAGGGGGAAGAGACCCAGTACTTC	CASTPEGEETQYF
.	TRBV4-1	TRBJ1-6	once	TGCGCCAGCAGCCAAGGCAGCATTCTCTCCTATAATTCACCCCTCCACTTT	CASSQGSILSYNSPLHF
TRBD1	TRBV10-3	TRBJ2-7	.	TGTGCCATCAGTGAGTCGCCAGGGGGCTACGAGCAGTACTTC	CAISESPGGYEQYF
.	TRBV15	TRBJ2-3	.	TGTGCCACCAGCCAGGACATTTCGGATACGCAGTATTTT	CATSQDISDTQYF
.	TRBV29-1	TRBJ2-5	.	TGCAGCGTTGAAACGGGGAGCCAAGAGACCCAGTACTTC	CSVETGSQETQYF
.	TRBV5-6	TRBJ1-1	.	TGTGCCAGCAGCCCGCTCCGCACCACTCTCCCGGGGAGAGGGACTGAAGCTTTCTTT	CASSPLRTTLPGRGTEAFF
.	TRBV5-1	TRBJ1-1	.	TGCGCCAGCAGGTTCGCGATGAACACTGAAGCTTTCTTT	CASRFAMNTEAFF
TRBD2	TRBV6-2/TRBV6-3	TRBJ2-7	few	TGTGCCAGCAGTTACTCCCGGACTAGTCTCGCGCAGTACTTC	CASSYSRTSLAQYF
TRBD2	TRBV7-6	TRBJ2-3	.	TGTGCCAGCAGCTTAGTACCAGGACTAGCGGGGACGAAAGGGGCCACAGATACGCAGTATTTT	CASSLVPGLAGTKGATDTQYF
.	TRBV4-1	TRBJ2-7	.	TGCGCCAGCAGCCAGGGACCCCCGCCCTACGAGCAGTACTTC	CASSQGPPPYEQYF
TRBD1	TRBV28	TRBJ1-1	.	TGTGCCAGCAGTTTAAAGGGACAGAGACTGAACACTGAAGCTTTCTTT	CASSLKGQRLNTEAFF
.	TRBV20-1	TRBJ1-1	.	TGCAGTGCTAGAGATCACGAGGGATCGAACACTGAAGCTTTCTTT	CSARDHEGSNTEAFF
.	TRBV12-3/TRBV12-4	TRBJ1-5	few	TGTGCCAGCAGTCTCCAATACTCCCTCGAGGGCAATCAGCCCCAGCATTTT	CASSLQYSLEGNQPQHF
TRBD1	TRBV20-1	TRBJ1-4	.	TGCAGTGCTAGAGATTTGGGGACAGGGCGGACTAATGAAAAACTGTTTTTT	CSARDLGTGRTNEKLFF
TRBD2	TRBV7-9	TRBJ2-1	.	TGTGCCAGCAGCCTAAGGACATCCATCGAGGGACTAGCGAATAATGAGCAGTTCTTC	CASSLRTSIEGLANNEQFF
TRBD1	TRBV5-1	TRBJ1-6	few	TGCGCCAGCAGCCCGACAGGGACCTATAATTCACCCCTCCACTTT	CASSPTGTYNSPLHF
.	TRBV7-8	TRBJ2-7	.	TGTGCCAGCAGCCTCGCCAGTGTCTCCTACGAGCAGTACTTC	CASSLASVSYEQYF
.	TRBV4-1	TRBJ2-1	.	TGCGCCAGCAGCCAAGATATGAGTAATGAGCAGTTCTTC	CASSQDMSNEQFF
TRBD2	TRBV5-5	TRBJ2-1	many	TGTGCCAGCAGCTTGACCTGGGCGGGGGGATACAATGAGCAGTTCTTC	CASSLTWAGGYNEQFF
.	TRBV7-9	TRBJ1-1	.	TGTGCCAGCAGCCCGGTGAACACTGAAGCTTTCTTT	CASSPVNTEAFF
TRBD2	TRBV7-8	TRBJ2-1	few	TGTGCCAGCAGCTTAGTCCTAGCGGGGGGGTCTCATGAGCAGTTCTTC	CASSLVLAGGSHEQFF
.	TRBV7-8	TRBJ2-1	few	TGTGCCAGCAGCTCAAGAGGGGAGGGGGCGACCTACAATGAGCAGTTCTTC	CASSSRGEGATYNEQFF
TRBD1	TRBV25-1	TRBJ1-1	few	TGTGCCAGCAGTGAATATCTCCTTCTCGCTAGGGGGCCCACTGAAGCTTTCTTT	CASSEYLLLARGPTEAFF